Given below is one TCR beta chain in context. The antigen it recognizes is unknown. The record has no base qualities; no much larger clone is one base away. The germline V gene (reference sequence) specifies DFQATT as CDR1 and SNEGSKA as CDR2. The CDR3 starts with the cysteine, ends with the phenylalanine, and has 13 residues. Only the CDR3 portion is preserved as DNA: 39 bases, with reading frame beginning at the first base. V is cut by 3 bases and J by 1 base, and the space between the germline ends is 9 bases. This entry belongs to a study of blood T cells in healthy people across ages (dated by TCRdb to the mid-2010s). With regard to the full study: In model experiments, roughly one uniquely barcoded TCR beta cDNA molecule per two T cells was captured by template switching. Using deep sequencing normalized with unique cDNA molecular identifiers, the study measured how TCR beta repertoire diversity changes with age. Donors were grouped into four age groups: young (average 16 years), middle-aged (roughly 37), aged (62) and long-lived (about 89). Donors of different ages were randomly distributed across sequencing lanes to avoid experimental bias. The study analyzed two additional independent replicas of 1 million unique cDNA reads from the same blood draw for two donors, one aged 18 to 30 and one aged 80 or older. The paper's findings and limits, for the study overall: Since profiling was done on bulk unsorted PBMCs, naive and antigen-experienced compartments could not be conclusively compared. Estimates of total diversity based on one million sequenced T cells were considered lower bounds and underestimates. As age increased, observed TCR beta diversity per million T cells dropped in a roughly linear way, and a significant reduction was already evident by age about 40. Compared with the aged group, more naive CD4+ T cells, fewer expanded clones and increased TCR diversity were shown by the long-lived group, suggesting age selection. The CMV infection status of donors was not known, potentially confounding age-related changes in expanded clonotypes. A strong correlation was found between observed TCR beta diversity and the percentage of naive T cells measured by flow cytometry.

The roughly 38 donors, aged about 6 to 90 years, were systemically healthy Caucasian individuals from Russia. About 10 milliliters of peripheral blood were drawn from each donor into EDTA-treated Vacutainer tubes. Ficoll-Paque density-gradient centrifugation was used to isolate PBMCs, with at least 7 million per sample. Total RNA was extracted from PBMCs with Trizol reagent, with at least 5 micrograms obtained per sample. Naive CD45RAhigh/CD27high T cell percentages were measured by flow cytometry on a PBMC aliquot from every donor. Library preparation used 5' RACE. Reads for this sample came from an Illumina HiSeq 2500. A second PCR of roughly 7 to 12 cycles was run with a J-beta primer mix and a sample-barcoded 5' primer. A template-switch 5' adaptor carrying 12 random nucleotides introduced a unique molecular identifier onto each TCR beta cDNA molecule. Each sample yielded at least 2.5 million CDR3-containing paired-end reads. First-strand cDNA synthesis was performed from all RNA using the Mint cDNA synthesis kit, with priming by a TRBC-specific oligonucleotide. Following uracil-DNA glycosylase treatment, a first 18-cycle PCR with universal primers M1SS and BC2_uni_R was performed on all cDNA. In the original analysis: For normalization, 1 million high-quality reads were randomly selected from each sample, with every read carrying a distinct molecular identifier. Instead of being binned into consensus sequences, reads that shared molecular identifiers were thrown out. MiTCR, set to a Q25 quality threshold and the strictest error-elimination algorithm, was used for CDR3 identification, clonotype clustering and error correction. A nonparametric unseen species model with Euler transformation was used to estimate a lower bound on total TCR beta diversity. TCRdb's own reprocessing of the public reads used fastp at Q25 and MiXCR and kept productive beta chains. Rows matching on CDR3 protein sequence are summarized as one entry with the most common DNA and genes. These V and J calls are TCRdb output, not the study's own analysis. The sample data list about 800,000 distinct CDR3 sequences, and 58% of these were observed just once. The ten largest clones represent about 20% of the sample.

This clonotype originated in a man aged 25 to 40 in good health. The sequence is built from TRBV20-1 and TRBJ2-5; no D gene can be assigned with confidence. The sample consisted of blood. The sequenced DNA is TGCAGTGCTAGTGCCCTTTCCCAAGAGACCCAGTACTTC. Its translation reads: CSASALSQETQYF.